The 29 T cell receptor beta chains reported below all come from one sample, sequenced in a study of T cells in women clearing cervical HPV infection. The repertoire was sequenced with immunoSEQ multiplex PCR; TCRdb's copy has only in-frame clones and lacks some. Its clone listing holds tens of thousands of clones. The sequencing input was blood buffy coat. The receptors come from a woman between 18 and 75 years old with a cervical HPV16 infection that either progressed to CIN3+ or cleared (not recorded which).

Concerning this clone itself: The read ends 3 residues shy of where the CDR3 ends; the end is completed using the germline J gene. This chain connects TRBV18 to TRBJ2-1; D possibly corresponds to TRBD1 (5 bases). Trimming took off 2 bases at V and 8 bases at J, with 13 bases between the two ends. Germline loops: CDR1 KGHSH, CDR2 LQKENI. The CDR3 has 14 residues. This chain's CDR3 is CASSPWTIQDEQFF. The CDR3 DNA, read in part, is TGTGCCAGCTCACCATGGACAATCCAGGATGAG.

To note about this clone: The sequenced fragment ends 3 residues before the CDR3 boundary, so the rest is inferred from the germline J gene. This rearrangement joins TRBV7-6 to TRBJ2-1; no reliable D call. Germline CDR1 SGHVS, CDR2 FNYEAQ. This CDR3 contains 13 residues. V dropped 3 bases and J dropped 3 bases, with 6 bases sitting between them. The DNA read from the CDR3 is TGTGCCAGCAGCTTTGCCGGCTACAATGAG. It is translated as CASSFAGYNE. The full CDR3 reads CASSFAGYNEQFF.

The CDR3 loop is CATSRVAGGEHTQYF. The sequenced CDR3 bases are TGTGCCACCAGCAGAGTAGCGGGAGGGGAGCATACG. The chain has TRBV15 and TRBJ2-3; 11 nucleotides line up with TRBD2. The missing CDR3 end, 3 residues past where the read stops, is filled in from the germline J gene. The ends lost 1 base at V and 7 bases at J; junction bases unmatched: 4. The CDR3 sequence is 15 residues long. Germline-derived CDR1 and CDR2 are LNHNV and YYDKDF (reference sequence).

Regarding this clone: The read ends 3 residues early relative to the CDR3; the germline J gene fills the gap. The chain is built from TRBV18 and TRBJ2-3; 11 bases fit TRBD1. J lost 5 bases, V lost 2 bases, and 6 bases had no gene match. The CDR3 is made up of 16 amino acids. CDR1 and CDR2 (germline): KGHSH, LQKENI. CDR3 DNA, as far as it was read: TGTGCCAGCTCACCAACATGGACAGGGGGCGGAGATACG. The encoded protein is CASSPTWTGGGDT. The full CDR3 protein is CASSPTWTGGGDTQYF.

Note on this clone: The read falls 3 residues short of the CDR3 end, and the missing part is taken from the germline J gene. This chain uses TRBV4-1 with TRBJ2-7; D not resolved. V was trimmed by 2 bases and J by 6 bases, leaving 14 bases between them. The CDR3 is 14 amino acids. The germline V gene encodes CDR1 MGHRA and CDR2 YSYEKL. The covered CDR3 bases are TGCGCCAGCAGCCAAACTCCCCTAGACTCCGAG. Translated: CASSQTPLDSE. The entire CDR3 reads CASSQTPLDSEQYF.

Turning to this clone: The CDR3 is cut off 3 residues early in the read; its end comes from the germline J gene. This chain links TRBV19 with TRBJ2-3, with 13 bases identical to TRBD2. Germline lookup yields CDR1 LNHDA and CDR2 SQIVND (reference sequence). Trimming cost V 3 bases and J 7 bases; bases outside gene matches: 10. The CDR3 sequence is 17 residues long. Partial CDR3 DNA: TGTGCCAGTAGTATCCGCGGGACTAGCGGGAATAAAAATACG. Protein sequence: CASSIRGTSGNKNT. The CDR3 reads in full as CASSIRGTSGNKNTQYF.

Concerning this clone: The CDR3 end is not reached by the read, which stops 3 residues before it; the germline J gene fills it in. The chain employs TRBV28 and TRBJ1-3, with 7 bases aligning to TRBD1. The V and J ends lost 5 bases and 2 bases, in that order; junction bases with no gene match: 6. This CDR3 spans 15 amino acids. Per germline, CDR1 MDHEN and CDR2 SYDVKM. The covered CDR3 bases are TGTGCCAGCAGTATGGCCGGGACAGCTGGAAACACC. It yields the protein CASSMAGTAGNT. The whole CDR3 sequence is CASSMAGTAGNTIYF.

Note on this clone: The CDR3 is cut off 3 residues early in the read; its end comes from the germline J gene. The chain employs TRBV5-1 and TRBJ2-3; D not certain. The CDR3 is made up of 15 amino acids. The V gene lost 0 bases and the J gene lost 4 bases, with 12 bases spanning the gap. Germline-derived CDR1 and CDR2 are SGHRS and YFSETQ. CDR3 protein: CASSLEGSHPDTQYF. The CDR3 bases that were read are TGCGCCAGCAGCTTGGAAGGCAGTCACCCAGATACG.

As to this clone: The read ends 3 residues early relative to the CDR3; the germline J gene fills the gap. This rearrangement joins TRBV7-9 to TRBJ1-1; 9 bases align to TRBD1. CDR1 SEHNR and CDR2 FQNEAQ come from the germline V gene (reference sequence). Trimming cost V 5 bases and J 7 bases; bases outside gene matches: 11. The CDR3 consists of 15 residues. CDR3 DNA, as far as it was read: TGTGCCAGCAGCCCCACAGGGGGCGGATACAATGAA. It translates to CASSPTGGGYNE. The entire CDR3 sequence reads CASSPTGGGYNEAFF.

About this clone: The CDR3 is cut off 3 residues early in the read; its end comes from the germline J gene. The chain is built from TRBV6-1 and TRBJ2-2; the match to TRBD1 covers 7 bases. CDR3 size: 16 residues. Germline loops: CDR1 MNHNS, CDR2 SASEGT. V trimming: 3 bases; J trimming: 0 bases; junction bases outside the gene matches: 4. The sequenced CDR3 bases are TGTGCCAGCAGTGAGGACAGGACCCCGAACACCGGGGAG. Residues: CASSEDRTPNTGE. The whole CDR3 region reads CASSEDRTPNTGELFF.

Of note for this clone: The CDR3 extends 3 residues past the end of the read, so its final part is completed from the germline J gene. The same CDR3 also results from other DNA sequences found in this sample. The chain has TRBV20-1 and TRBJ2-3; 12 positions match TRBD2. CDR1 and CDR2 from the germline V gene are DFQATT and SNEGSKA (reference sequence). With V trimmed by 3 bases and J by 2 bases, 6 bases remained unmatched. There are 16 residues in the CDR3. The sequenced CDR3 bases are TGCAGTGCTAGTCCCCTAGCGGGAGGGTACACAGATACG. It yields the protein CSASPLAGGYTDT. The entire CDR3 protein reads CSASPLAGGYTDTQYF.

CDR3 DNA, as far as it was read: TGTGCCAGTACCCCCATGGGGACTCAACTAAGCAATCAGCCC. This translates into CASTPMGTQLSNQP. The whole CDR3 reads CASTPMGTQLSNQPQHF. The chain joins TRBV19 to TRBJ1-5; D may be TRBD1 (5 bases). The read halts 3 residues ahead of the CDR3 end, with the missing end drawn from the germline J gene. The CDR3 loop spans 17 amino acids. Trimming left V 7 bases short and J 1 base short, with 20 bases between. Germline CDR1 reads LNHDA; CDR2 reads SQIVND (reference sequence).

Notes on this clone: The CDR3 end is not reached by the read, which stops 3 residues before it; the germline J gene fills it in. The chain has TRBV5-1 and TRBJ2-7, with TRBD1 identical over 7 bases. V gave up 4 bases and J gave up 2 bases; unmatched junction bases: 6. CDR3 length equals 14 residues. In germline, CDR1 is SGHRS, CDR2 YFSETQ. The sequenced part of the CDR3 DNA is TGCGCCAGCAGCACCCAGGGGGACGCCTACGAG. The encoded protein is CASSTQGDAYE. The CDR3 as a whole reads CASSTQGDAYEQYF.

The CDR3: CAIAGRGETQYF. CDR3 DNA, as far as it was read: TGTGCCATCGCAGGCAGGGGTGAGACC. This chain connects TRBV10-3 to TRBJ2-5; D is perhaps TRBD1 (6 bases). The read halts 3 residues ahead of the CDR3 end, with the missing end drawn from the germline J gene. Germline CDR1 reads ENHRY; CDR2 reads SYGVKD. V was trimmed by 8 bases and J by 5 bases, leaving 12 bases between them. The CDR3 length is 12 residues.

Concerning this clone itself: With the read ending 3 residues before the CDR3 end, the germline J gene is used to fill in that end. The chain links TRBV7-9 to TRBJ2-1; TRBD2 aligns across 8 bases. Trimming at V came to 3 bases and at J to 8 bases, leaving 9 bases not matched to a gene. The CDR3 is 15 residues long. Per germline, CDR1 SEHNR and CDR2 FQNEAQ (reference sequence). CDR3 residues: CASSFPGGVNDEQFF. The part of the CDR3 DNA that was read is TGTGCCAGCAGCTTTCCGGGAGGGGTCAACGATGAG.

As concerns this clone: With the read ending 3 residues before the CDR3 end, the germline J gene is used to fill in that end. The chain has TRBV3-1 (or the pseudogene TRBV3-2) and TRBJ2-1, with TRBD2 identical over 11 bases. With V trimmed by 4 bases and J by 7 bases, 3 bases remained unmatched. This CDR3 is 14 amino acids long. Germline V gene sequence: CDR1 LGHDT, CDR2 YNNKEL (reference sequence). The DNA read from the CDR3 is TGTGCCAGCAGCCTAGCGGGAGGGACAAATGAG. Amino acid sequence: CASSLAGGTNE. The CDR3, in full, reads CASSLAGGTNEQFF.

As concerns this clone: The DNA ends 3 residues before the CDR3 does, and the rest of the CDR3 is filled in from the germline J gene. The chain carries TRBV14 and TRBJ2-5; tentatively, D is TRBD2 (5 bases). CDR1 SGHDN and CDR2 FVKESK come from the germline V gene. V was pared by 4 bases and J by 1 base, with 13 bases between. This CDR3 has 15 amino acids. This chain's CDR3 is CASSPRGEVQETQYF. CDR3 DNA (partial): TGTGCCAGCAGCCCCCGGGGTGAGGTCCAAGAGACC.

Comments on this clone: The read ends 3 residues early relative to the CDR3; the germline J gene fills the gap. Different DNA sequences within this sample yield the same CDR3. The chain is built from TRBV5-6 and TRBJ2-5; D uncertain. This CDR3 is built from 12 residues. The V gene lost 4 bases and the J gene lost 0 bases, with 4 bases spanning the gap. The germline gives CDR1 SGHDT, CDR2 YYEEEE. The CDR3 here is CASSRYQETQYF. The sequenced part of the CDR3 DNA is TGTGCCAGCAGCCGGTACCAAGAGACC.

About this clone: The read terminates 3 residues ahead of where the CDR3 ends, so the germline J gene completes it. The V gene is TRBV5-6, the J gene TRBJ2-7; 9 bases map to TRBD2. The CDR3 is 15 amino acids. Germline lookup yields CDR1 SGHDT and CDR2 YYEEEE. With 4 bases clipped from V and 2 bases from J, the junction kept 7 bases outside the gene matches. The CDR3 here is CASSIISGRPYEQYF. Partial CDR3 DNA: TGTGCCAGCAGCATCATTAGCGGGAGACCCTACGAG.

The covered CDR3 bases are TGTGCCAGCAGCTTAGGGACAGACTATAATTCACCC. Its protein is CASSLGTDYNSP. The complete CDR3 protein is CASSLGTDYNSPLHF. This chain joins TRBV7-2 and TRBJ1-6; D is perhaps TRBD1 (6 bases). Read sequence stops 3 residues before the CDR3 end, and the germline J gene provides the missing end. V was pared by 1 base and J by 3 bases, with 7 bases between. The CDR3 is made up of 15 amino acids. CDR1 SGHTA and CDR2 FQGNSA come from the germline V gene.

A note on this clone: Read sequence stops 3 residues before the CDR3 end, and the germline J gene provides the missing end. The genes are TRBV6-2 or TRBV6-3 and TRBJ2-2, with D possibly TRBD1 on 6 matching bases. This CDR3 is 16 amino acids long. V lost 0 bases, J lost 4 bases, and 12 bases lay in between. Per germline, CDR1 MNHEY and CDR2 SVGEGT. CDR3 DNA, as far as it was read: TGTGCCAGCAGTTACTCTTTAACAGGGACCACCGGGGAG. It is translated as CASSYSLTGTTGE. The CDR3 in its entirety is CASSYSLTGTTGELFF.

As for this clone: The read ends 3 residues shy of where the CDR3 ends; the end is completed using the germline J gene. The chain joins TRBV5-1 to TRBJ2-1, with 11 bases identical to TRBD1. The germline CDR1 and CDR2 sequences are SGHRS and YFSETQ. The V gene end was trimmed by 4 bases and the J gene end by 7 bases; junction bases not matched to a gene: 7. There are 15 residues in the CDR3. CDR3 region: CASSLGQGGSNEQFF. CDR3 bases read: TGCGCCAGCAGCCTGGGACAGGGGGGTAGTAATGAG.

Turning to this clone: The read ends 3 residues shy of where the CDR3 ends; the end is completed using the germline J gene. The chain recombines TRBV20-1 with TRBJ2-3; 8 bases match TRBD2. Trimming removed 6 bases from V and 5 bases from J; junction bases left unmatched: 13. Germline lookup yields CDR1 DFQATT and CDR2 SNEGSKA (reference sequence). CDR3 length: 15 amino acids. The sequenced part of the CDR3 DNA is TGCAGTGCCCCAGTTCTCGGGGGGGAAGGAGATACG. It translates to CSAPVLGGEGDT. The full CDR3 sequence reads CSAPVLGGEGDTQYF.

On this clone itself: With the read ending 3 residues before the CDR3 end, the germline J gene is used to fill in that end. This chain joins TRBV7-2 and TRBJ2-1; no firm D call. The CDR3 spans 13 residues. V was clipped by 5 bases and J by 5 bases, with 10 bases between them. Germline CDR1 is SGHTA and CDR2 is FQGNSA. CDR3 in amino acids: CASSTETNNEQFF. The covered CDR3 bases are TGTGCCAGCAGCACCGAAACAAACAATGAG.

Concerning this clone: The CDR3 extends 3 residues past the end of the read, so its final part is completed from the germline J gene. V usage is TRBV18 and J usage is TRBJ1-2, with 7 bases aligning to TRBD1. The CDR3 loop spans 14 amino acids. Germline V gene lookup returns CDR1 KGHSH and CDR2 LQKENI. V lost 2 bases to trimming and J lost 2 bases; unmatched junction nucleotides: 2. The CDR3 sequence is CASSPGQANYGYTF. Partial CDR3 DNA: TGTGCCAGCTCACCAGGACAGGCAAACTATGGC.

As to this clone: The read comes to an end 3 residues before the CDR3 does, leaving the germline J gene to fill in the end. This chain uses TRBV29-1 with TRBJ2-1; 9 bases line up with TRBD2. Trimming cost V 8 bases and J 5 bases; bases outside gene matches: 13. CDR3 length equals 15 residues. Germline CDR1 reads SQVTM; CDR2 reads ANQGSEA. The sequenced part of the CDR3 DNA is TGCAGCATTGCCAAGCGGGAGGAAGTTAACAATGAG. Its translation is CSIAKREEVNNE. The CDR3 as a whole reads CSIAKREEVNNEQFF.

On this clone itself: The read falls 3 residues short of the CDR3 end, and the missing part is taken from the germline J gene. The chain carries TRBV4-1 and TRBJ2-3; 9 bases align to TRBD2. CDR3 length: 16 amino acids. V shed 3 bases, J shed 1 base, and the junction held 5 bases outside the gene matches. From germline, CDR1 is MGHRA and CDR2 YSYEKL. CDR3 DNA, as far as it was read: TGCGCCAGCAGCCAGGGTAGCGGGGGAGGCACAGATACG. Protein sequence: CASSQGSGGGTDT. The entire CDR3 sequence reads CASSQGSGGGTDTQYF.

Remarks on this clone: The read ends 3 residues early relative to the CDR3; the germline J gene fills the gap. The chain employs TRBV5-1 and TRBJ1-4, with 11 positions matching TRBD1. The germline V gene encodes CDR1 SGHRS and CDR2 YFSETQ. With 4 bases clipped from V and 8 bases from J, the junction kept 4 bases outside the gene matches. This CDR3 region has 14 residues. CDR3 sequence reads: CASSPGQGGEKLFF. CDR3 DNA (partial): TGCGCCAGCAGCCCGGGACAGGGGGGAGAAAAA.

In the case of this clone: The read gets to within 3 residues of the CDR3 end, and the germline J gene fills in the rest. The J gene is TRBJ2-1, the V gene TRBV28; 8 bases match TRBD1. Germline V gene data show CDR1 as MDHEN and CDR2 as SYDVKM. The CDR3 spans 15 residues. V gave up 5 bases and J gave up 3 bases; unmatched junction bases: 6. The sequenced part of the CDR3 DNA is TGTGCCAGCAGTGGGCAGGGGGCACTCTACAATGAG. This translates into CASSGQGALYNE. The entire CDR3 protein is CASSGQGALYNEQFF. Full variable domain (outside the CDR3, taken from reference TRBV28 and TRBJ2-1): DVKVTQSSRYLVKRTGEKVFLECVQDMDHENMFWYRQDPGLGLRLIYFSYDVKMKEKGDIPEGYSVSREKKERFSLILESASTNQTSMYLCASSGQGALYNEQFFGPGTRLTVL.